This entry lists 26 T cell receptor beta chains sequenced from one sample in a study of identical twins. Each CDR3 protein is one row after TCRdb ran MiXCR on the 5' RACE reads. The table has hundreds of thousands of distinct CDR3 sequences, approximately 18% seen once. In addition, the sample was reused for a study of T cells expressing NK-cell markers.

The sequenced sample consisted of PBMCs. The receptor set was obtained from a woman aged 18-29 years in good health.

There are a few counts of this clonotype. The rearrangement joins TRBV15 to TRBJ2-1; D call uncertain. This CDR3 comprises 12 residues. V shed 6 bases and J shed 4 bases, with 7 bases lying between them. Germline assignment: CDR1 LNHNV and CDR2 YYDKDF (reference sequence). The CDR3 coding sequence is TGTGCCACCAGTGCCACTTACAATGAGCAGTTCTTC. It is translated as CATSATYNEQFF. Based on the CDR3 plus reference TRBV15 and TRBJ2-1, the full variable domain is DAMVIQNPRYQVTQFGKPVTLSCSQTLNHNVMYWYQQKSSQAPKLLFHYYDKDFNNEADTPDNFQSRRPNTSFCFLDIRSPGLGDTAMYLCATSATYNEQFFGPGTRLTVL.

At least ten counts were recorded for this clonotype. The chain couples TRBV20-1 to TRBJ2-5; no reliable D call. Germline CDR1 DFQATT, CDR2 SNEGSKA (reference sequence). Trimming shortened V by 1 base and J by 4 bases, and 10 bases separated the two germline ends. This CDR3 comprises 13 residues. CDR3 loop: CSARVTIGETQYF. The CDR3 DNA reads TGCAGTGCTAGAGTAACAATAGGAGAGACCCAGTACTTC.

In nucleotides, the CDR3 is TGCAGTGCCAGGACTGATGGGGGGACCCAGTACTTC. Amino acids: CSARTDGGTQYF. The chain combines TRBV20-1 with TRBJ2-5, with D tentatively TRBD1 or TRBD2 (5 bases each). The CDR3 runs to 12 residues. V was pared by 6 bases and J by 7 bases, with 15 bases between. Looked up from germline, CDR1 is DFQATT and CDR2 is SNEGSKA (reference sequence).

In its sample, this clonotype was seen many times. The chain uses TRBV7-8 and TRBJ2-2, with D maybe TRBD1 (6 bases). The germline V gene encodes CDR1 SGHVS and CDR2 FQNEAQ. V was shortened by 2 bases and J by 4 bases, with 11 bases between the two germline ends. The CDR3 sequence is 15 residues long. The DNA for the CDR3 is TGTGCCAGCAGCTTATTCCAGGGGCCCACCGGGGAGCTGTTTTTT. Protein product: CASSLFQGPTGELFF.

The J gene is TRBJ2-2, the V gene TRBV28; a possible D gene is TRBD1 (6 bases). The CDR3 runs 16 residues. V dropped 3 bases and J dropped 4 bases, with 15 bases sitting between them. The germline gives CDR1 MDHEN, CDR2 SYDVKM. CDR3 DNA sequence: TGTGCCAGCAGTTTCCGGACAGCAAGATTCACCGGGGAGCTGTTTTTT. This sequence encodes CASSFRTARFTGELFF.

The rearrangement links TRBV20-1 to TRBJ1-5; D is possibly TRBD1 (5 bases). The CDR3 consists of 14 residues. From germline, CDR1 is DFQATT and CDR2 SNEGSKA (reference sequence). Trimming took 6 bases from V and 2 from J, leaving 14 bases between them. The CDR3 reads CSATEGRRNQPQHF. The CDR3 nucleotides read TGCAGTGCCACCGAGGGACGGCGCAATCAGCCCCAGCATTTT.

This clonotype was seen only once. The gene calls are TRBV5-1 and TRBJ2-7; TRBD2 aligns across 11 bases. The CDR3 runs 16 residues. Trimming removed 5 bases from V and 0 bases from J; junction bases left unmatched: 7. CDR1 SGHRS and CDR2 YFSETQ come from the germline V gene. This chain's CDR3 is CASRGLAGGTSYEQYF. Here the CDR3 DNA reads TGCGCCAGCAGGGGGCTAGCGGGAGGTACCTCCTACGAGCAGTACTTC.

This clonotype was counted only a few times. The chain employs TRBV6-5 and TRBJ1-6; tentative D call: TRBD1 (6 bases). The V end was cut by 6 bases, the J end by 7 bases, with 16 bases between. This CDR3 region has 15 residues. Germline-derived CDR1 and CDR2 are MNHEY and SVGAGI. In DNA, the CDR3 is TGTGCCAGCAGCTACCAGGGGACTCCGAATTCACCCCTCCACTTT. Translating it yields CASSYQGTPNSPLHF.

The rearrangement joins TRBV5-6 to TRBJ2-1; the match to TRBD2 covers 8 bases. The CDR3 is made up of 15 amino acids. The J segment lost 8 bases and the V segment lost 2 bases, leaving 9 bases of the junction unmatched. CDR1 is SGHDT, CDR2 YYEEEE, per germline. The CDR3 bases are TGTGCCAGCAGCTTTACGGCGGGAGGAAAATATGAGCAGTTCTTC. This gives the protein CASSFTAGGKYEQFF.

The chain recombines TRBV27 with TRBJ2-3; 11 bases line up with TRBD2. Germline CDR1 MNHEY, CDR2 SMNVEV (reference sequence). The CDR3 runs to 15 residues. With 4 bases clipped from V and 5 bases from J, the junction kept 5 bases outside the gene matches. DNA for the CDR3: TGTGCCAGCAGTTCACTAGCGGGAGCTAGAGATACGCAGTATTTT. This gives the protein CASSSLAGARDTQYF.

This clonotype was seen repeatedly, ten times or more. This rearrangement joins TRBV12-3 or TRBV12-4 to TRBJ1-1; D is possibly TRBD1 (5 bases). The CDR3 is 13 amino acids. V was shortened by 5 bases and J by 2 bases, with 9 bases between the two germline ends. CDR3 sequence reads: CASSTDSNTEAFF. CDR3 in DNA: TGTGCCAGCAGTACTGACAGCAACACTGAAGCTTTCTTT.

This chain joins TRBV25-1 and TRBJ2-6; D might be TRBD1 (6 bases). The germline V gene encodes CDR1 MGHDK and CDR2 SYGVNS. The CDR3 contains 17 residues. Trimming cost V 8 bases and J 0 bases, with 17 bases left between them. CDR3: CASVSGERFSGANVLTF. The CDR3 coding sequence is TGTGCCAGCGTCTCAGGGGAGCGATTCTCTGGGGCCAACGTCCTGACTTTC.

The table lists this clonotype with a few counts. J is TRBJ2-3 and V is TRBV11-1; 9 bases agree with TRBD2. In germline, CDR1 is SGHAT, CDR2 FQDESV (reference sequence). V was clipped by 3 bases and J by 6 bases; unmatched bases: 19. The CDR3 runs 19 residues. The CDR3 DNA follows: TGTGCCAGCAGCTTCCGCTGGGGATTCGTAGCGGGAGAGACTGATACGCAGTATTTT. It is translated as CASSFRWGFVAGETDTQYF.

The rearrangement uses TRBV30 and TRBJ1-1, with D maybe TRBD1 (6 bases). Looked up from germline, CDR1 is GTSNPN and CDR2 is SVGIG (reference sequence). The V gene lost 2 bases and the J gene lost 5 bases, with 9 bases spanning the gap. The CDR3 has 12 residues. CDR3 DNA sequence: TGTGCCTGGAGTACAGGGTATACTGAAGCTTTCTTT. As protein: CAWSTGYTEAFF.

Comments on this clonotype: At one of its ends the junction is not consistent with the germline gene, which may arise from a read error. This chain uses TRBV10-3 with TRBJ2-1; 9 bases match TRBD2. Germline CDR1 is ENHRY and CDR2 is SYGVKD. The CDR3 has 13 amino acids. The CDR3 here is CSINLAGRNELLF. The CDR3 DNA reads TGTTCCATCAATCTAGCGGGGCGAAATGAGCTGTTGTTC.

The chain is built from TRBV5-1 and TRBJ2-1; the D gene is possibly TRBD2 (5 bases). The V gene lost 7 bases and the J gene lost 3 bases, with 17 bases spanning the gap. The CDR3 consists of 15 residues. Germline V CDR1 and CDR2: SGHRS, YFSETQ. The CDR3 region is CASCRSADHYNEQFF. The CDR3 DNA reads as TGCGCCAGCTGTCGCTCAGCGGATCACTACAATGAGCAGTTCTTC.

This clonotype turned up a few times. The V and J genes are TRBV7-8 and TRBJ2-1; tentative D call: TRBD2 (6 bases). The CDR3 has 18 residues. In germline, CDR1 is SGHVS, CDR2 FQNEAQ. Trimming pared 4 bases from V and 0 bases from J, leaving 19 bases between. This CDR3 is CASSSPAGIISSYNEQFF. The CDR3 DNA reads TGTGCCAGCAGCTCCCCGGCGGGGATTATTAGCTCCTACAATGAGCAGTTCTTC.

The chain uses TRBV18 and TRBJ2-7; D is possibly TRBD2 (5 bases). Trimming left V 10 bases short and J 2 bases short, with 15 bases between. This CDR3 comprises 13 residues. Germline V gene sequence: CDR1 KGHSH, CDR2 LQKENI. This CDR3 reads CATNGESTYEQYF. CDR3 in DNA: TGTGCCACCAACGGGGAAAGTACCTACGAGCAGTACTTC.

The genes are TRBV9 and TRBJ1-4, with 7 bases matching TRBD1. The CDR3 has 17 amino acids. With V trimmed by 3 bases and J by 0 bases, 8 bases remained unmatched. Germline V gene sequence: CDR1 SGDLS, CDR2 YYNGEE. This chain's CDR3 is CASSAGTAKATNEKLFF. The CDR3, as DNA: TGTGCCAGCAGCGCCGGGACAGCGAAAGCAACTAATGAAAAACTGTTTTTT.

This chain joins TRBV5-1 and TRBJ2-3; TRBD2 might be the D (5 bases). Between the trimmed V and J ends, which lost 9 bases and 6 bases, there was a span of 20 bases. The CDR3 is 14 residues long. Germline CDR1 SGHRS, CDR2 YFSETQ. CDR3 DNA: TGCGCCACCCGGGAACACGTTAGTGTGGATACGCAGTATTTT. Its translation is CATREHVSVDTQYF.

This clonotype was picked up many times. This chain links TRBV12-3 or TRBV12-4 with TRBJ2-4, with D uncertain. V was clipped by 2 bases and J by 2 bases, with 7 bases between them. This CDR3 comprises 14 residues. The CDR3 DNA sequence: TGTGCCAGCAGTTTACTACAGACCAAAAACATTCAGTACTTC. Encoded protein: CASSLLQTKNIQYF.

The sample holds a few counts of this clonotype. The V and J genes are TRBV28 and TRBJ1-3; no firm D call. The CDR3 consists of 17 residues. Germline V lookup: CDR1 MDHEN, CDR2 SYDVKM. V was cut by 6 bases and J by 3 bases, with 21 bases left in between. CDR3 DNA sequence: TGTGCCAGCAGAGCTCCGGACGGGGTATCGGATGGAAACACCATATATTTT. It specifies CASRAPDGVSDGNTIYF.

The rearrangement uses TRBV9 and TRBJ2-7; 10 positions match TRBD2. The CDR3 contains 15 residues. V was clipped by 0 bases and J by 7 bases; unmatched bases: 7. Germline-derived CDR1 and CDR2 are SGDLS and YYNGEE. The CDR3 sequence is CASSVELAGGGEQYF. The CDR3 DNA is TGTGCCAGCAGCGTAGAATTAGCGGGAGGTGGAGAGCAGTACTTC.

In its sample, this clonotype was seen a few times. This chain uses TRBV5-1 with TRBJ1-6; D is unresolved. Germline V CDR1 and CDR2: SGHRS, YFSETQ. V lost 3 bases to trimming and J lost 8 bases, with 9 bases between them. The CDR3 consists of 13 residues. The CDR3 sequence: CASSSRLDSPLHF. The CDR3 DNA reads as TGCGCCAGCAGCTCGCGGCTTGATTCACCCCTCCACTTT.

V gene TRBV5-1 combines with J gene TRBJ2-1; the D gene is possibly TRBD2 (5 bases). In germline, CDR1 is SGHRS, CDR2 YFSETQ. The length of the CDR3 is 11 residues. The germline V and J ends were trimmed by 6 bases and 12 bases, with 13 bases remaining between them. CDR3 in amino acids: CASNNGVVQFF. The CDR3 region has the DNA TGCGCCAGCAACAACGGGGTTGTGCAGTTCTTC.

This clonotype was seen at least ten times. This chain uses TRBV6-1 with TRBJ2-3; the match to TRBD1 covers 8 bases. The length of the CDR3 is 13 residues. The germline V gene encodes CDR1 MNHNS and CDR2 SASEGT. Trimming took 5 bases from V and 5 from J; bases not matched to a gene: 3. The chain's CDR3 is CASSRTGIDTQYF. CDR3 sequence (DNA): TGTGCCAGCAGTCGGACAGGGATAGATACGCAGTATTTT.